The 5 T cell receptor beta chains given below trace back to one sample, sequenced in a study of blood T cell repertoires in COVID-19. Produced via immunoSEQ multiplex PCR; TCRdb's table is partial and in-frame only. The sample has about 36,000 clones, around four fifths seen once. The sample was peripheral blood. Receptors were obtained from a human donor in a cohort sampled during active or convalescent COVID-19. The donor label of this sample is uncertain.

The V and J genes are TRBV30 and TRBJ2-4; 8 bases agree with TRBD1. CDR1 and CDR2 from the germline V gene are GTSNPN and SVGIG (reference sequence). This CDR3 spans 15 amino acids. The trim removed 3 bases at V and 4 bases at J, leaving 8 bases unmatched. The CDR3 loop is CAWRIRTGSKNIQYF. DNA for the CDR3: TGTGCCTGGAGGATCAGGACAGGGAGTAAAAACATTCAGTACTTC.

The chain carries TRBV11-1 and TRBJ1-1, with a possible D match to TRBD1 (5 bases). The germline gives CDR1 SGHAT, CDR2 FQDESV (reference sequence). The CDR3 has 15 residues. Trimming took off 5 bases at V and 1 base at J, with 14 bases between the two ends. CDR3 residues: CASSAGGAGNTEAFF. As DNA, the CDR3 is TGTGCCAGCAGCGCCGGGGGAGCGGGGAACACTGAAGCTTTCTTT. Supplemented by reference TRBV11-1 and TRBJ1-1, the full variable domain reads EAEVAQSPRYKITEKSQAVAFWCDPISGHATLYWYRQILGQGPELLVQFQDESVVDDSQLPKDRFSAERLKGVDSTLKIQPAELGDSAMYLCASSAGGAGNTEAFFGQGTRLTVV.

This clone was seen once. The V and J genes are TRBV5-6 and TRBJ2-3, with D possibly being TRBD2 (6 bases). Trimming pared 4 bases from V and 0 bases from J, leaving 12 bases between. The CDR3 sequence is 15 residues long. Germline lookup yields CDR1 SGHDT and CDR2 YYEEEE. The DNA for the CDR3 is TGTGCCAGCAGCCTGGGACTCTCAAGCACAGATACGCAGTATTTT. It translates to CASSLGLSSTDTQYF.

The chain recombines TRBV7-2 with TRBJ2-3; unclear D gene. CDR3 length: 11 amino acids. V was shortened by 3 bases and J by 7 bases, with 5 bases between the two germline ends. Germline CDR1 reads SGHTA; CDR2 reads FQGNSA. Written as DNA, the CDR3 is TGTGCCAGCAGCTTCTCCTATACGCAGTATTTT. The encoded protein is CASSFSYTQYF.

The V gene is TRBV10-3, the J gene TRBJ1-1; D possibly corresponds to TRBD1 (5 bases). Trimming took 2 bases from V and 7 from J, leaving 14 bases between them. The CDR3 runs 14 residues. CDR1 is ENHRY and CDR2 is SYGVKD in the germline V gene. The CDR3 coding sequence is TGTGCCATCAGTGAGCCGCGCGGGGGGATTGAAGCTTTCTTT. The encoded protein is CAISEPRGGIEAFF.